Reported below is one T cell receptor beta chain. This sample was taken from a study of blood T cell repertoires in COVID-19. Study as a whole: COVID-19 samples collected from the United States, Italy and Spain covered acute and convalescent phases. T cells, B-cell-depleted T cells, or PBMCs provided the cDNA or gDNA that served as material.

Authors' data handling: Nucleated cell number was recorded as an estimate derived from reference gene primer amplification. Generated by immunoSEQ multiplex PCR, the TCRdb table keeps only in-frame clones and is missing some. That table is the source of V, J and clone size, and D and trimming were worked out from the DNA. The sample lists approximately 150,000 clones; 80% to 90% were seen once. V lost 6 bases and J 8 bases, leaving 16 bases between the germline ends. Per the germline V gene, CDR1 is MNHNY and CDR2 is SVGAGI (reference sequence). The CDR3 consists of 13 residues. This chain uses TRBV6-6 with TRBJ1-2; TRBD1 is a possible D gene (6 bases). Sequenced: peripheral blood. The sequence was obtained from a human donor in a cohort sampled during active COVID-19. This chain's CDR3 is CASSKDSLTGYTF. The CDR3 nucleotides are TGTGCCAGCAGCAAGGACAGTTTGACCGGCTACACCTTC.